This T cell receptor beta chain was sequenced in a study of T cell responses to AZD1222 COVID-19 vaccine. Regarding the study as a whole: Dominant CD4 TCR responses targeted spike regions 160-218 and 743-854. Just a handful of AZD1222 recipients were seropositive at baseline.

From germline, CDR1 is SGHNT and CDR2 YYREEE (reference sequence). J was trimmed by 8 bases and V by 3 bases; bases with no gene match: 5. CDR3 size: 14 residues. TCRdb keeps only in-frame clones here, not all; method: immunoSEQ multiplex PCR. The sample has around 220,000 clones, 90% to 95% seen once; the top ten hold 1.7%. This clone came up once. Its antigen is unknown. The sample holds other DNA sequences that translate to the same CDR3. This chain connects TRBV5-4 to TRBJ1-4; 9 bases line up with TRBD1. Sample: peripheral blood, taken 28 days after the second dose of the MenACWY control vaccine. The source is an adult who received the MenACWY meningococcal vaccine as a control. The CDR3 bases are TGTGCCAGCAGCTCAGGACAGGGGAGAGAAAAACTGTTTTTT. It yields the protein CASSSGQGREKLFF.